These T cell receptor beta chains were read from a single sample in a study of blood T cell repertoires in COVID-19. Clones were read by immunoSEQ multiplex PCR, and TCRdb kept only the in-frame ones, dropping some. The sample contains some 250,000 clones, around 85% of which appear only once. Material: peripheral blood. These receptors came from a woman aged 80 or older with acute or convalescent COVID-19. Both conserved end residues are part of each CDR3. A D gene is named only where the DNA matches it firmly. Where a row states a size, it is once, few, many or the class of an expanded clone; other rows omit it.

cdr3_length j_call clone_size d_call v_call cdr3_nt cdr3_aa
19 TRBJ2-3 - TRBD2 TRBV6-2/TRBV6-3 TGTGCCAGCAGTTACCCTATAAAAGCGGGTCGGTCGGGAGGAGATACGCAGTATTTT CASSYPIKAGRSGGDTQYF
15 TRBJ2-3 - - TRBV5-1 TGCGCCAGCAGCTTGGTTCGGGGAGATCCAGATACGCAGTATTTT CASSLVRGDPDTQYF
15 TRBJ2-7 once TRBD2 TRBV5-4 TGTGCCAGCAGCTTAGAACTAGCGGGGCCCTACGAGCAGTACTTC CASSLELAGPYEQYF
15 TRBJ1-1 once TRBD1 TRBV5-4 TGTGCCAGCAGACCCACAGGGGTCCTCCCCACTGAAGCTTTCTTT CASRPTGVLPTEAFF
15 TRBJ2-2 - TRBD1 TRBV19 TGTGCCAGTAGTATAGCTCCAGGGGGCACCGGGGAGCTGTTTTTT CASSIAPGGTGELFF
16 TRBJ2-7 - TRBD1 TRBV4-1 TGCGCCAGCAGCCGGGGAACAGGGGGCGAATCCTACGAGCAGTACTTC CASSRGTGGESYEQYF
14 TRBJ2-7 - - TRBV10-3 TGTGCCATCAGTGACTCCCCTCAGTCCTACGAGCAGTACTTC CAISDSPQSYEQYF
16 TRBJ1-2 - - TRBV19 TGTGCCAGTAGTATTCAACCCGGACAGCCTCGCTATGGCTACACCTTC CASSIQPGQPRYGYTF
16 TRBJ1-5 - - TRBV5-1 TGCGCCAGCAGCTTGGAGGGCAGGGTGGGCAATCAGCCCCAGCATTTT CASSLEGRVGNQPQHF
14 TRBJ2-1 - TRBD2 TRBV29-1 TGCAGCGTTGATGCTCTAGCGGGAGTCAATGAGCAGTTCTTC CSVDALAGVNEQFF
12 TRBJ1-2 - - TRBV11-2 TGTGCCAGCAGCTTAGTTCCGGATGGCTACACCTTC CASSLVPDGYTF
17 TRBJ1-5 - TRBD1 TRBV7-9 TGTGCCAGCAGCCGAGGACAGGACATAGGCGGCAATCAGCCCCAGCATTTT CASSRGQDIGGNQPQHF
16 TRBJ2-7 - TRBD2 TRBV5-4 TGTGCCAGCAGACCCTTGGGGACTAGCGGCTCCTACGAGCAGTACTTC CASRPLGTSGSYEQYF
16 TRBJ2-7 - TRBD2 TRBV11-3 TGTGCCAGCAGCTTAGGGGGACTAGCGGGGAACTACGAGCAGTACTTC CASSLGGLAGNYEQYF
15 TRBJ2-1 few - TRBV3-1/TRBV3-2 TGTGCCAGCAGCCCCCAAGCGGTTTCCTACAATGAGCAGTTCTTC CASSPQAVSYNEQFF
14 TRBJ2-7 - - TRBV3-1/TRBV3-2 TGTGCCAGCAGCCAAGCAGGTAGCTCCTACGAGCAGTACTTC CASSQAGSSYEQYF
13 TRBJ1-2 - TRBD1 TRBV9 TGTGCCAGCAGCCCAGGGACAGGGGAGGGCTACACCTTC CASSPGTGEGYTF
14 TRBJ2-7 - - TRBV10-2 TGCGCCAGCAGTCTAAGGCAGGGGTGGAACGAGCAGTACTTC CASSLRQGWNEQYF
12 TRBJ2-7 - - TRBV6-5 TGTGCCAGCAGTCCCCAGGGGTACGAGCAGTACTTC CASSPQGYEQYF
14 TRBJ2-3 - - TRBV6-5 TGTGCCAGCACCCATGCCAGGGAAATGAATACGCAGTATTTT CASTHAREMNTQYF
13 TRBJ1-4 - - TRBV19 TGTGCCAGTAGTGATACAGTTAATGAAAAACTGTTTTTT CASSDTVNEKLFF
15 TRBJ2-6 - - TRBV30 TGTGCCTGGACGAAACAGGGATCCGGGGCCAACGTCCTGACTTTC CAWTKQGSGANVLTF
13 TRBJ1-1 - - TRBV30 TGTGCCTGGAAGCAGGCGGGGAACACTGAAGCTTTCTTT CAWKQAGNTEAFF
13 TRBJ2-2 once - TRBV27 TGTGCCAGCAGTTACTCAGGGTCCGGGGAGCTGTTTTTT CASSYSGSGELFF
14 TRBJ1-5 - TRBD1 TRBV19 TGTGCCAGTATGGGGACAGGGGGTAATCAGCCCCAGCATTTT CASMGTGGNQPQHF
20 TRBJ1-2 - TRBD1 TRBV12-5 TGTGCTAGTGGTCCATTGCGCAAGGGACAGGGTCTCCCCCACTTCTATGGCTACACCTTC CASGPLRKGQGLPHFYGYTF
10 TRBJ2-1 - - TRBV7-9 TGTGCCAGCGGAGTGAATGAGCAGTTCTTC CASGVNEQFF
11 TRBJ2-7 - TRBD2 TRBV10-1 TGCGCCAGCAGTGAGGAGGGGAGGGAGTACTTC CASSEEGREYF
14 TRBJ2-2 - TRBD1 TRBV7-9 TGTGCCAGCAGCATGACAGGGTTGACCGGGGAGCTGTTTTTT CASSMTGLTGELFF
17 TRBJ2-2 - TRBD2 TRBV10-3 TGTGCCATCACCCGGGGACTAGCGGGGGGGATCACCGGGGAGCTGTTTTTT CAITRGLAGGITGELFF
15 TRBJ2-7 - TRBD1 TRBV11-1 TGTGCCAGCAGCTCCCGGGACAGGGGTTCGTGGGAGCAGTACTTC CASSSRDRGSWEQYF
14 TRBJ1-2 - - TRBV7-3 TGTGCCAGCAGCTTAGGGCCGGGGAGTCCTGGCTACACCTTC CASSLGPGSPGYTF